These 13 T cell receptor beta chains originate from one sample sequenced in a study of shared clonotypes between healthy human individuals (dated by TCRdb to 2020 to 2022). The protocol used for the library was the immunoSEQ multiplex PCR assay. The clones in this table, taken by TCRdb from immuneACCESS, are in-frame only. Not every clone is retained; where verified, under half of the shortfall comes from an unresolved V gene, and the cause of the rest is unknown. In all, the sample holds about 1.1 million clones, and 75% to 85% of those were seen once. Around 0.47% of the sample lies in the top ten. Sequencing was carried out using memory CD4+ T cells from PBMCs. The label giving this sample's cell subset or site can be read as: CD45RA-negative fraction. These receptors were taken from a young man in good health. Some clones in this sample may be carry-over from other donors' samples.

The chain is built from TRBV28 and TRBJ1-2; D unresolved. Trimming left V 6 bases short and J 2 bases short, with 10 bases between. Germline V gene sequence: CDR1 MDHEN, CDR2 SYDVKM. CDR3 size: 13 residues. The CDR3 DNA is TGTGCCAGCAGCTCGCTAGGGAACTATGGCTACACCTTC. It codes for CASSSLGNYGYTF.

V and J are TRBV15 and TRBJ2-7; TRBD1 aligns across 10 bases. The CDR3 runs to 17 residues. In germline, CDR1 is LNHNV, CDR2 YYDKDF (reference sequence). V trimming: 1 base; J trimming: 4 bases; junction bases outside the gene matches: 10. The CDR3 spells CATSRAVVRDRGYEQYF. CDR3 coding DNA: TGTGCCACCAGCAGAGCCGTTGTTCGGGACAGGGGTTACGAGCAGTACTTC.

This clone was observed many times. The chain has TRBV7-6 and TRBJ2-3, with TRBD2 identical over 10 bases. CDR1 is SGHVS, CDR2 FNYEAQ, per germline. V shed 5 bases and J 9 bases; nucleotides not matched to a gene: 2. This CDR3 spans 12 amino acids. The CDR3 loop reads CASSLTSGTQYF. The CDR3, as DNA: TGTGCCAGCAGCCTGACTAGCGGGACGCAGTATTTT.

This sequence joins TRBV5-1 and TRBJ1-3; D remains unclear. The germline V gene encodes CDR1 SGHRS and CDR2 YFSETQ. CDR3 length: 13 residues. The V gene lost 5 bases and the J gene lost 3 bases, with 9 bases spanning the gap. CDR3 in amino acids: CASSPRDGNTIYF. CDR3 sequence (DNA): TGCGCCAGCAGTCCCAGAGATGGAAACACCATATATTTT.

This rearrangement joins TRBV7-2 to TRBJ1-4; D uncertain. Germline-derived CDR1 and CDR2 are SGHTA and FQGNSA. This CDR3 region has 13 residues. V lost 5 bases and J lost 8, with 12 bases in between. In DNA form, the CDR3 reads TGTGCCAGCAGCATCCGGACCGGCGAAAAACTGTTTTTT. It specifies CASSIRTGEKLFF.

CDR3 nucleotide sequence: TGTGCCAGCAGCTTGGGCAGGGAGGGAGGCTACACCTTC. Its protein product is CASSLGREGGYTF. The rearrangement uses TRBV5-4 and TRBJ1-2; perhaps TRBD1 as D (5 bases). The V gene lost 0 bases and the J gene lost 8 bases, with 11 bases spanning the gap. Looked up from germline, CDR1 is SGHNT and CDR2 is YYREEE (reference sequence). The CDR3 is made up of 13 amino acids.

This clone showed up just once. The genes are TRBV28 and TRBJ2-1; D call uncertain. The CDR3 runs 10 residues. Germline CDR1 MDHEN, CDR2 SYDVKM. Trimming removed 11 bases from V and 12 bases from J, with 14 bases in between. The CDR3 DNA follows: TGTGCCTCTGGCCCCTTAATGCAGTTCTTC. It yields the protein CASGPLMQFF.

Here the CDR3 DNA reads TGTGCCAGTAGTAGAGGGGGATATGGCTACACCTTC. It encodes CASSRGGYGYTF. The J gene is TRBJ1-2, the V gene TRBV19, with a possible D match to TRBD1 (6 bases). Germline V gene data show CDR1 as LNHDA and CDR2 as SQIVND (reference sequence). The germline V and J ends were trimmed by 4 bases and 5 bases, with 8 bases remaining between them. The CDR3 spans 12 residues.

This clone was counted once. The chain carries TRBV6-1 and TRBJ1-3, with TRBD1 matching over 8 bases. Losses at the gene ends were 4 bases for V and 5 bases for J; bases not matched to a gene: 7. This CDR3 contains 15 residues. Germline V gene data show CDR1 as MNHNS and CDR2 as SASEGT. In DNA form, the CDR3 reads TGTGCCAGCAGTGTACTGACAGGGGTCCGAAACACCATATATTTT. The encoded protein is CASSVLTGVRNTIYF.

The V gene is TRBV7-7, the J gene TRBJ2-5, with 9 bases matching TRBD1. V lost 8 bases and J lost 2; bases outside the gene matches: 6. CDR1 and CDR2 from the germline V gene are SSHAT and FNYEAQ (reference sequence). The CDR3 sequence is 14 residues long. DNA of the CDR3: TGTGCCAGCCTGCCCGACAGGGGGCAAGAGACCCAGTACTTC. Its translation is CASLPDRGQETQYF.

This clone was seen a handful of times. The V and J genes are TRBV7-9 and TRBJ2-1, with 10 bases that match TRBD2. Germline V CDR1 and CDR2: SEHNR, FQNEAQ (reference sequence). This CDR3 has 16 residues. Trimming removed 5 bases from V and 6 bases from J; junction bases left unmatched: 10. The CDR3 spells CASSPSGSSVGNEQFF. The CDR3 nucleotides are TGTGCCAGCAGCCCTAGCGGGAGCTCAGTAGGCAATGAGCAGTTCTTC.

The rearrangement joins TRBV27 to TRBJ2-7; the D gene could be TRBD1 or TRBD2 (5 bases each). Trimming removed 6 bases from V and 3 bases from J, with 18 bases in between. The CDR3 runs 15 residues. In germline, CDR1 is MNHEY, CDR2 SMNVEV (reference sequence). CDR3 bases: TGTGCCAGCAGCCTCGGGACCCCCGCTCTCTACGAGCAGTACTTC. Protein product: CASSLGTPALYEQYF.

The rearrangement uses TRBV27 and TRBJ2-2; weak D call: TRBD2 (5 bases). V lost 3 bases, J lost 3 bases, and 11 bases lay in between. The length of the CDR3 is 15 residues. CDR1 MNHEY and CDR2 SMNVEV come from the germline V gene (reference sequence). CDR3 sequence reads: CASSFLAIHTGELFF. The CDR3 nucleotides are TGTGCCAGCAGTTTTTTAGCGATTCACACCGGGGAGCTGTTTTTT.